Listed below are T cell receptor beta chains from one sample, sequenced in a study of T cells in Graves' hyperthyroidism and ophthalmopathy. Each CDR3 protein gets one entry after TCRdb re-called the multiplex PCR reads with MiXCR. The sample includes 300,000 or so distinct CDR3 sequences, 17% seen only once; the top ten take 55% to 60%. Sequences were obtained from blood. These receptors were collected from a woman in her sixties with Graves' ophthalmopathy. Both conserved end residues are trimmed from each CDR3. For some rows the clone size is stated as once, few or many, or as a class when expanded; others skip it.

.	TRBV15	ATSRDLGRGERLIYGYT
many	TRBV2	ASSGGDNEQF
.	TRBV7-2	ASSLRTAYNEQF
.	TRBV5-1	ASSLATSGKETQY
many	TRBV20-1	SAQTDYEQY
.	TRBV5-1	ASSLGQKEIQY
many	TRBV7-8	ASSQTESNQPQH
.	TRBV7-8	ASSDPQLKVNSPLH
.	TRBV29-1	SAGGQGLYEQY
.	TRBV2	ASRPRTSGGAGETQY
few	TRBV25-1	ASSEYSVGQGKGYT
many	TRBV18	ASSPNQETQY
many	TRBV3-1	ASSQVPPAAADTQY
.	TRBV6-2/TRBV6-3	ASLKPQGTYEQY
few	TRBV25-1	ASSDQQAETQY
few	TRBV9	ASSVYSGSTDTQY
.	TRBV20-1	SARDPGRFGTGELF
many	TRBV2	ASSDSGGSTEAF
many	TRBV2	ASSIGWPQH
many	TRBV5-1	ASSKGTGEGVTEAF
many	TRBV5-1	ASSLDPSYGYT
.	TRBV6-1	ASSDTGYEQY
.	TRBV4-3	ASSHSKGGNTEAF
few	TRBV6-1	ASSTWGAMGYT
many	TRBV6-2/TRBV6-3	ASSYSRPYYGYT
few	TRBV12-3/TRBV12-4	ASSGTGRNIQY
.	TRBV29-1	SVTTGMNTEAF
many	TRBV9	ASSVAGTGGYT
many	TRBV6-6	ASSYGRPRVYEQY
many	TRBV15	ATSRTVEDGKSTDTQY
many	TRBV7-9	ASSLAGTVLYEQY
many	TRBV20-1	SARKGAYEQY
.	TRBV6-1	ASSEAWTPDYEQY
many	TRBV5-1	ASSSRDGGPYEQY
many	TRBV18	ASSPKKLSYEQY
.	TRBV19	ASSRRGGWGGTTDTQY
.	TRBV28	ASSFGQVYEQY